The 29 T cell receptor beta chains below come from one sample, sequenced in a study of T cell responses to AZD1222 COVID-19 vaccine. Using immunoSEQ multiplex PCR, the repertoire was profiled, and TCRdb retains in-frame clones only, with some absent. The sample has 100,000 to 150,000 clones, around 92% seen once. This specimen consisted of peripheral blood, obtained on day 0 of AZD1222 vaccination. The source is an adult in good health.

V gene TRBV6-5 combines with J gene TRBJ1-1, with D possibly being TRBD1 (5 bases). This CDR3 spans 14 amino acids. The germline V gene has CDR1 MNHEY and CDR2 SVGAGI. Trimming shortened V by 7 bases and J by 7 bases, and 19 bases separated the two germline ends. The CDR3 loop is CASIVTGTGFEAFF. Written as DNA, the CDR3 is TGTGCCAGCATTGTAACCGGGACGGGGTTTGAAGCTTTCTTT.

The chain carries TRBV5-6 and TRBJ2-6; weak D call: TRBD1 (6 bases). The CDR3 runs 17 residues. V was trimmed by 0 bases and J by 0 bases, leaving 10 bases between them. Germline assignment: CDR1 SGHDT and CDR2 YYEEEE. The DNA of the CDR3 is TGTGCCAGCAGCTTGGACCAGGGACACTCTGGGGCCAACGTCCTGACTTTC. Its translation: CASSLDQGHSGANVLTF.

The V call is TRBV14, the J call TRBJ2-7; 8 bases align to TRBD1. CDR1 is SGHDN, CDR2 FVKESK, per germline. Trimming cost V 4 bases and J 5 bases; bases outside gene matches: 10. The CDR3 spans 15 residues. The CDR3 loop is CASSRLRDRLNEQYF. The CDR3 DNA sequence: TGTGCCAGCAGCCGTCTCCGGGACAGGCTGAACGAGCAGTACTTC.

The chain carries TRBV7-2 and TRBJ2-7; TRBD2 agrees at 8 bases. The germline gives CDR1 SGHTA, CDR2 FQGNSA. Trimming removed 2 bases from V and 2 bases from J; junction bases left unmatched: 2. The CDR3 loop spans 14 amino acids. The CDR3: CASSLRRGAYEQYF. As DNA, the CDR3 is TGTGCCAGCAGCTTACGGCGGGGGGCCTACGAGCAGTACTTC.

The V and J genes are TRBV29-1 and TRBJ2-1; the match to TRBD2 covers 9 bases. V dropped 4 bases and J dropped 3; count of bases not matched to a gene: 4. Germline CDR1 is SQVTM and CDR2 is ANQGSEA. The CDR3 spans 14 residues. The CDR3 reads CSVVLAGDYNEQFF. In DNA, the CDR3 is TGCAGCGTTGTATTAGCGGGAGACTACAATGAGCAGTTCTTC.

The CDR3 is CASSPQRGYNEQFF. CDR3 in DNA: TGTGCCAGCAGCCCGCAGAGGGGCTACAATGAGCAGTTCTTC. The rearrangement links TRBV7-3 to TRBJ2-1; D assignment may be TRBD1 or TRBD2 (5 bases each). V dropped 5 bases and J dropped 3 bases, with 11 bases sitting between them. Germline-derived CDR1 and CDR2 are SGHTA and FQGTGA. CDR3 length: 14 amino acids.

The chain recombines TRBV21-1 with TRBJ1-2. TRBV21-1 is a pseudogene locus. The CDR3 covers 13 residues. The CDR3 region is CASRRLPEEDETF. CDR3 DNA: TGTGCCAGCAGACGGCTCCCCGAAGAGGATGAAACCTTC.

The count of this clone is one. The junction departs from germline at one end; a sequencing error may be responsible. The chain combines TRBV20-1 with TRBJ1-2; D remains ambiguous. Looked up from germline, CDR1 is DFQATT and CDR2 is SNEGSKA (reference sequence). This CDR3 contains 11 residues. The CDR3 reads CSAKASNGYIF. For the CDR3, the DNA is TGCAGTGCTAAGGCGTCTAATGGCTACATCTTC.

This clone came up once. This rearrangement joins TRBV15 to TRBJ2-7; no definite D call. CDR1 LNHNV and CDR2 YYDKDF come from the germline V gene (reference sequence). Trimming removed 5 bases at V and 1 base at J, with 6 bases between. The CDR3 length is 12 residues. The CDR3 region is CATSLDSYEQYF. CDR3 nucleotides: TGTGCCACCAGCCTCGATTCCTACGAGCAGTACTTC.

The chain uses TRBV30 and TRBJ2-3, with 10 bases lining up with TRBD2. The CDR3 is made up of 12 amino acids. J gave up 11 bases and V 3 bases, and 5 bases lay outside the gene matches. CDR1 is GTSNPN and CDR2 is SVGIG in the germline V gene (reference sequence). The CDR3 here is CAWSSLAGEQYF. CDR3 in DNA: TGTGCCTGGAGCTCTCTAGCGGGAGAGCAGTATTTT.

The rearrangement links TRBV5-6 to TRBJ2-5; 12 bases line up with TRBD2. V gave up 4 bases and J gave up 2 bases; unmatched junction bases: 9. The germline V gene has CDR1 SGHDT and CDR2 YYEEEE. This CDR3 is built from 17 residues. The CDR3 sequence: CASSLGLAGPGQETQYF. CDR3 in DNA: TGTGCCAGCAGCCTAGGACTAGCGGGACCGGGGCAAGAGACCCAGTACTTC.

The V call is TRBV6-5, the J call TRBJ2-4; D is perhaps TRBD1 (5 bases). Germline V lookup: CDR1 MNHEY, CDR2 SVGAGI. The V end lost 2 bases, the J end lost 8 bases, and 13 bases lay between the germline ends. This CDR3 is built from 14 residues. The CDR3 sequence: CASSYVGPRDIQYF. DNA for the CDR3: TGTGCCAGCAGTTACGTGGGGCCCAGGGACATTCAGTACTTC.

The V call is TRBV9, the J call TRBJ2-5; the match to TRBD2 covers 8 bases. Germline loops: CDR1 SGDLS, CDR2 YYNGEE. This CDR3 comprises 15 residues. V lost 4 bases and J lost 4; bases outside the gene matches: 9. CDR3 sequence (DNA): TGTGCCAGCAGCCTCGGGACTAGTCTGGGAGAGACCCAGTACTTC. This gives the protein CASSLGTSLGETQYF.

V is TRBV6-2 or TRBV6-3 and J is TRBJ2-3, with 8 nucleotides matching TRBD2. Trimming took 2 bases from V and 11 from J; bases not matched to a gene: 6. CDR1 is MNHEY, CDR2 SVGEGT, per germline. This CDR3 region has 13 residues. The CDR3 DNA is TGTGCCAGCAGTTACATCAGCGGGGGTCAGCAGTATTTT. It specifies CASSYISGGQQYF.

The chain uses TRBV28 and TRBJ1-2; 8 bases agree with TRBD1. With 6 bases clipped from V and 4 bases from J, the junction kept 7 bases outside the gene matches. The CDR3 has 14 residues. CDR1 MDHEN and CDR2 SYDVKM come from the germline V gene. CDR3 DNA: TGTGCCAGCAGCCCCCCGGGACAGGTCTATGGCTACACCTTC. Amino acid sequence: CASSPPGQVYGYTF.

This sequence joins TRBV7-9 and TRBJ1-2, with TRBD1 matching over 7 bases. This CDR3 region has 15 residues. J was trimmed by 6 bases and V by 4 bases; bases with no gene match: 11. Per germline, CDR1 SEHNR and CDR2 FQNEAQ (reference sequence). In nucleotides, the CDR3 is TGTGCCAGCAGCTCCATGATGACAGGGCTGGATGGCTACACCTTC. It specifies CASSSMMTGLDGYTF.

The chain recombines TRBV24-1 with TRBJ2-7, with a weak D call TRBD1 (7 bases). Germline CDR1 reads KGHDR; CDR2 reads SFDVKD. The CDR3 length is 14 residues. V lost 4 bases and J 5 bases, leaving 14 bases between the germline ends. The CDR3 sequence is CATSDRTGGDEQYF. Written as DNA, the CDR3 is TGTGCCACCAGTGACCGGACAGGCGGGGACGAGCAGTACTTC.

The chain carries TRBV2 and TRBJ1-1; no definite D call. Trimming took off 2 bases at V and 5 bases at J, with 12 bases between the two ends. Germline lookup yields CDR1 SNHLY and CDR2 FYNNEI. This CDR3 comprises 14 residues. In DNA form, the CDR3 reads TGTGCCAGCAGTGAAACCGGGAGAGTGACTGAAGCTTTCTTT. This translates into CASSETGRVTEAFF. Variable domain in full (rest from reference TRBV2 and TRBJ1-1): EPEVTQTPSHQVTQMGQEVILRCVPISNHLYFYWYRQILGQKVEFLVSFYNNEISEKSEIFDDQFSVERPDGSNFTLKIRSTKLEDSAMYFCASSETGRVTEAFFGQGTRLTVV.

The rearrangement joins TRBV4-1 to TRBJ2-7; 9 bases are a match to TRBD2. CDR3 size: 18 residues. J lost 4 bases, V lost 0 bases, and 13 bases had no gene match. Germline CDR1 and CDR2: MGHRA and YSYEKL. The CDR3 DNA follows: TGCGCCAGCAGCCAAGATGCGGATAGCGGGAGTCGTGCGTACGAGCAGTACTTC. It specifies CASSQDADSGSRAYEQYF.

The rearrangement joins TRBV4-1 to TRBJ2-1, with 12 bases lining up with TRBD2. The CDR3 extends over 21 amino acids. Germline CDR1 is MGHRA and CDR2 is YSYEKL. The junction had 12 bases not matched to a gene; V was cut back by 0 bases and J by 0 bases. The CDR3 protein is CASSQDRLAGGQRSSYNEQFF. CDR3 nucleotide sequence: TGCGCCAGCAGCCAAGATCGGCTAGCGGGAGGGCAACGTAGCTCCTACAATGAGCAGTTCTTC.

The V and J genes are TRBV15 and TRBJ2-2, with TRBD2 as a possible D gene (5 bases). The CDR3 runs 14 residues. Between the trimmed V and J ends, which lost 3 bases and 4 bases, there was a span of 9 bases. Germline CDR1 is LNHNV and CDR2 is YYDKDF (reference sequence). The CDR3 spells CATSSVGVTGELFF. The CDR3, as DNA: TGTGCCACCAGCAGCGTGGGAGTCACCGGGGAGCTGTTTTTT.

The chain combines TRBV29-1 with TRBJ2-5, with TRBD2 identical over 11 bases. CDR3 length equals 15 residues. Trimming cost V 4 bases and J 5 bases; bases outside gene matches: 9. Germline loops: CDR1 SQVTM, CDR2 ANQGSEA. The CDR3 region has the DNA TGCAGCGTTGGACTAGCGGGGAAGGGGTGGGAGACCCAGTACTTC. Amino acids: CSVGLAGKGWETQYF. Filled out from reference TRBV29-1 and TRBJ2-5, the complete variable domain reads SAVISQKPSRDICQRGTSLTIQCQVDSQVTMMFWYRQQPGQSLTLIATANQGSEATYESGFVIDKFPISRPNLTFSTLTVSNMSPEDSSIYLCSVGLAGKGWETQYFGPGTRLLVL.

The rearrangement joins TRBV28 to TRBJ1-2; 7 bases are shared with TRBD1. V was pared by 8 bases and J by 2 bases, with 8 bases of the junction left unmatched. CDR3 size: 14 residues. Per the germline V gene, CDR1 is MDHEN and CDR2 is SYDVKM. This CDR3 reads CASGSGGGNYGYTF. In DNA form, the CDR3 reads TGTGCCAGCGGGTCAGGGGGGGGCAACTATGGCTACACCTTC.

The chain uses TRBV5-1 and TRBJ1-2; no clear D. The CDR3 sequence is 14 residues long. Germline assignment: CDR1 SGHRS and CDR2 YFSETQ. Between the trimmed V and J ends, which lost 2 bases and 1 base, there was a span of 9 bases. The CDR3 nucleotides are TGCGCCAGCAGCTTTGAACAGATTAACTATGGCTACACCTTC. Translating it yields CASSFEQINYGYTF.

V and J are TRBV6-5 and TRBJ2-2, with 10 bases matching TRBD2. Germline CDR1 is MNHEY and CDR2 is SVGAGI. CDR3 length: 15 amino acids. Losses at the gene ends were 0 bases for V and 5 bases for J; bases not matched to a gene: 0. The CDR3 spells CASSYSTSGTGELFF. The CDR3 region has the DNA TGTGCCAGCAGTTACTCGACTAGCGGGACCGGGGAGCTGTTTTTT.

The chain has TRBV18 and TRBJ2-5; D uncertain. Germline V gene data show CDR1 as KGHSH and CDR2 as LQKENI. The CDR3 is 14 residues long. Trimming cost V 1 base and J 2 bases, with 8 bases left between them. The CDR3 DNA follows: TGTGCCAGCTCACCACGGGTACAGCAAGAGACCCAGTACTTC. Translating it yields CASSPRVQQETQYF.

A single count supports this clone. V and J are TRBV3-1 (or the pseudogene TRBV3-2) and TRBJ2-5; TRBD2 agrees at 9 bases. The V and J ends lost 1 base and 11 bases, in that order; junction bases with no gene match: 11. The germline CDR1 and CDR2 sequences are LGHDT and YNNKEL (reference sequence). The CDR3 covers 15 residues. The CDR3 sequence is CASSQVIAGDLPQYF. The CDR3, as DNA: TGTGCCAGCAGCCAAGTCATAGCGGGAGATCTCCCGCAGTACTTC.

V and J are TRBV2 and TRBJ2-1; tentatively, D is TRBD1 or TRBD2 (6 bases each). The CDR3 has 15 amino acids. In germline, CDR1 is SNHLY, CDR2 FYNNEI. Trimming cost V 3 bases and J 1 base, with 10 bases left between them. CDR3 protein: CASSDGGTSYNEQFF. CDR3 sequence (DNA): TGTGCCAGCAGTGACGGCGGGACATCCTACAATGAGCAGTTCTTC.

The V call is TRBV12-3 or TRBV12-4, the J call TRBJ1-6; D gene uncertain. Deletions cut 5 bases from V and 7 bases from J, with 9 bases between. There are 13 residues in the CDR3. CDR3 residues: CASSARANSPLHF. In DNA, the CDR3 is TGTGCCAGCAGTGCTCGGGCAAATTCACCCCTCCACTTT.